A selection of T cell receptor beta chains follows, all from one sample in a study of blood T cell repertoires in COVID-19. Sequenced by immunoSEQ multiplex PCR; TCRdb stores in-frame clones only, minus some. There are about 110,000 clones in the sample; approximately 89% occur only once, and 5.5% lies in the top ten. Sequenced sample: peripheral blood. The receptors were gathered from a woman aged 55 to 70 with COVID-19, enrolled during active disease. CDR3s include the opening cysteine and the closing phenylalanine or tryptophan. The D gene is left open where the match is weak. Expanded clones are given a class, and other clones once, few, many or no size at all.

J gene: TRBJ2-1
clone size: .
D gene: TRBD1
V gene: TRBV7-6
CDR3 protein: CASSGQGVQFF
CDR3 DNA: TGTGCCAGCAGTGGACAGGGGGTGCAGTTCTTC

J gene: TRBJ1-2
clone size: .
D gene: TRBD1
V gene: TRBV11-2
CDR3 protein: CASSPNQGVGYTF
CDR3 DNA: TGTGCCAGCAGCCCGAACCAGGGGGTGGGCTACACCTTC

J gene: TRBJ2-1
clone size: .
D gene: .
V gene: TRBV11-3
CDR3 protein: CASSPHWASGSYNEQFF
CDR3 DNA: TGTGCCAGCAGCCCTCACTGGGCTTCCGGCTCCTACAATGAGCAGTTCTTC

J gene: TRBJ2-5
clone size: once
D gene: TRBD2
V gene: TRBV6-2/TRBV6-3
CDR3 protein: CASSYDERGVGETQYF
CDR3 DNA: TGTGCCAGCAGTTACGATGAGCGGGGGGTCGGAGAGACCCAGTACTTC

J gene: TRBJ1-1
clone size: .
D gene: .
V gene: TRBV7-8
CDR3 protein: CASSPRQNWNTEAFF
CDR3 DNA: TGTGCCAGCAGCCCTAGACAGAATTGGAACACTGAAGCTTTCTTT

J gene: TRBJ2-7
clone size: .
D gene: .
V gene: TRBV10-1
CDR3 protein: CASSESMTVPLSYEQYF
CDR3 DNA: TGCGCCAGCAGTGAGTCTATGACAGTCCCCCTATCCTACGAGCAGTACTTC

J gene: TRBJ2-5
clone size: .
D gene: .
V gene: TRBV27
CDR3 protein: CASSPQGGGLAQYF
CDR3 DNA: TGTGCCAGCAGTCCCCAAGGGGGGGGGCTAGCCCAGTACTTC

J gene: TRBJ1-4
clone size: .
D gene: .
V gene: TRBV19
CDR3 protein: CASSIFGATNEKLFF
CDR3 DNA: TGTGCCAGTAGTATATTCGGTGCAACTAATGAAAAACTGTTTTTT

J gene: TRBJ2-1
clone size: .
D gene: TRBD2
V gene: TRBV18
CDR3 protein: CASSPPGLAGGNEQFF
CDR3 DNA: TGTGCCAGCTCACCACCGGGACTAGCGGGGGGCAATGAGCAGTTCTTC

J gene: TRBJ2-5
clone size: .
D gene: .
V gene: TRBV6-6
CDR3 protein: CASSYTQGGGVETQYF
CDR3 DNA: TGTGCCAGCAGTTACACACAAGGGGGGGGCGTAGAGACCCAGTACTTC

J gene: TRBJ1-3
clone size: .
D gene: .
V gene: TRBV11-2
CDR3 protein: CASSLDRSSGNTIYF
CDR3 DNA: TGTGCCAGCAGCTTAGACCGGAGCTCTGGAAACACCATATATTTT

J gene: TRBJ1-5
clone size: .
D gene: TRBD1
V gene: TRBV19
CDR3 protein: CASSLRKGQPNQPQHF
CDR3 DNA: TGTGCCAGTAGTCTACGAAAGGGACAGCCCAATCAGCCCCAGCATTTT

J gene: TRBJ2-2
clone size: .
D gene: .
V gene: TRBV21-1
CDR3 protein: CASSTPGLRGSGELFF
CDR3 DNA: TGTGCCAGCAGCACCCCGGGACTTCGGGGGTCCGGGGAGCTGTTTTTT

J gene: TRBJ2-5
clone size: .
D gene: TRBD1
V gene: TRBV24-1
CDR3 protein: CATSEPWDRDRETQYF
CDR3 DNA: TGTGCCACCAGTGAGCCTTGGGACAGGGATCGAGAGACCCAGTACTTC

J gene: TRBJ1-1
clone size: .
D gene: .
V gene: TRBV27
CDR3 protein: CASSQQLMNTEAFF
CDR3 DNA: TGTGCCAGCAGCCAACAGCTTATGAACACTGAAGCTTTCTTT

J gene: TRBJ2-7
clone size: .
D gene: TRBD1
V gene: TRBV7-9
CDR3 protein: CASSRTGGFHEQYF
CDR3 DNA: TGTGCCAGCAGCCGGACAGGGGGCTTCCACGAGCAGTACTTC

J gene: TRBJ2-5
clone size: .
D gene: .
V gene: TRBV5-4
CDR3 protein: CASSYGGTAVVETQYF
CDR3 DNA: TGTGCCAGCAGCTACGGAGGGACAGCCGTGGTCGAGACCCAGTACTTC

J gene: TRBJ1-2
clone size: .
D gene: TRBD1
V gene: TRBV9
CDR3 protein: CASWTGTGGGYTF
CDR3 DNA: TGTGCCAGCTGGACTGGGACAGGGGGTGGCTACACCTTC

J gene: TRBJ1-1
clone size: .
D gene: .
V gene: TRBV27
CDR3 protein: CASSFGALQGTEAFF
CDR3 DNA: TGTGCCAGCAGTTTTGGGGCGCTTCAGGGCACTGAAGCTTTCTTT

J gene: TRBJ2-2
clone size: .
D gene: .
V gene: TRBV9
CDR3 protein: CASSDRRGAWTGELFF
CDR3 DNA: TGTGCCAGCAGTGACCGACGGGGGGCGTGGACCGGGGAGCTGTTTTTT

J gene: TRBJ1-5
clone size: once
D gene: TRBD1
V gene: TRBV19
CDR3 protein: CASSTGQGLNQPQHF
CDR3 DNA: TGTGCCAGTAGTACGGGACAGGGGTTAAATCAGCCCCAGCATTTT

J gene: TRBJ2-7
clone size: .
D gene: .
V gene: TRBV5-1
CDR3 protein: CASSPSLTPSYEQYF
CDR3 DNA: TGCGCCAGCAGCCCGAGTCTGACACCATCCTACGAGCAGTACTTC

J gene: TRBJ2-1
clone size: .
D gene: TRBD2
V gene: TRBV6-2/TRBV6-3
CDR3 protein: CASSPSTGGGAREQFF
CDR3 DNA: TGTGCCAGCAGCCCTTCGACTGGCGGGGGGGCTAGGGAGCAGTTCTTC

J gene: TRBJ2-1
clone size: once
D gene: .
V gene: TRBV12-3/TRBV12-4
CDR3 protein: CASTLRSFNEQFF
CDR3 DNA: TGTGCCAGCACCCTCCGGTCTTTCAATGAGCAGTTCTTC